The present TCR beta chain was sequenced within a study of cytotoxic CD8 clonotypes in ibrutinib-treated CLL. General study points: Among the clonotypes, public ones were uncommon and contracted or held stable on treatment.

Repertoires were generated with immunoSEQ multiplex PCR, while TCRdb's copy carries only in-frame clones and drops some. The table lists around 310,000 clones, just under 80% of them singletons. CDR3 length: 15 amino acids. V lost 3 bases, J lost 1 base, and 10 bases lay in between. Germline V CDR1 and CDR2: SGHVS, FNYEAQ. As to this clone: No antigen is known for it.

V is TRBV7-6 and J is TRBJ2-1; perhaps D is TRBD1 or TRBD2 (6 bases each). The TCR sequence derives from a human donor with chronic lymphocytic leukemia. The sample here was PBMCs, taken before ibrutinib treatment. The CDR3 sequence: CASSFGGQSYNEQFF. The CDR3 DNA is TGTGCCAGCAGCTTTGGGGGGCAATCCTACAATGAGCAGTTCTTC.